This T cell receptor beta chain was retrieved from a study of cytomegalovirus exposure and HLA in healthy donors. In the case of this clone: Its antigen is still unknown.

Use of 60 Vbeta and 13 Jbeta primers characterized the PCR. Assay: immunoSEQ multiplex PCR; the TCRdb copy retains only in-frame clones and omits some. The sample shows about 180,000 clones, roughly three quarters of them seen only once. Overall study results and limits: The authors listed 180 or so TCR beta chains as cytomegalovirus-associated. In a later analysis, DRB1 alleles had the most associated TCRs; HLA-C alleles the fewest. There were reportedly fewer N-insertions in an Asian-associated ancestry cluster than the roughly 670-donor mean, in a later analysis.

Deletions cut 5 bases from V and 4 bases from J, with 7 bases between. CDR3 size: 12 residues. Germline V gene data show CDR1 as SGHTA and CDR2 as FQGNSA. Sequenced: PBMCs. This clonotype was obtained from a male donor in good health and CMV-seronegative. The V gene is TRBV7-2, the J gene TRBJ2-3; D gene uncertain. DNA of the CDR3: TGTGCCAGCAGCCCGCTAGCAGATACGCAGTATTTT. Its protein is CASSPLADTQYF.